This T cell receptor (beta chain) was found in a study of blood T cell repertoires in COVID-19. Study as a whole: Acute and convalescent COVID-19 specimens originated in the United States, Italy and Spain. T cells, B-cell-depleted T cells, or PBMCs provided the cDNA or gDNA that served as material.

Enrollment of patients from Seattle took place during active infection, with longitudinal follow-up. Original data processing: Estimates of nucleated cell counts were drawn from the amplification of reference gene primers. Repertoires were generated with immunoSEQ multiplex PCR, while TCRdb's copy carries only in-frame clones and drops some. The V and J calls and clone size come from that table; D and trimming were worked out from the DNA. The sample has roughly 80,000 clones; about nine tenths are singletons. The clonotype comes from a man aged 50-59 years with COVID-19, enrolled during active disease. The sample taken for sequencing was peripheral blood.

The CDR3 spells CASSLGVAQETQYF. Written as DNA, the CDR3 is TGCGCCAGCAGCTTGGGAGTAGCCCAAGAGACCCAGTACTTC. The gene calls are TRBV5-1 and TRBJ2-5; D not resolved. CDR3 length: 14 amino acids. Germline-derived CDR1 and CDR2 are SGHRS and YFSETQ. V lost 0 bases, J lost 1 base, and 7 bases lay in between.